The 21 T cell receptor beta chains reported below all come from one sample, sequenced in a study of blood T cells in healthy people across ages. Sample-barcoded 5' priming and a J-beta primer mix drove a second PCR of about 6 to 12 cycles. TCRdb re-analysed the 5' RACE reads in MiXCR, keeping a single row per CDR3 protein. The sample shows fewer than 700,000 distinct CDR3 sequences, less than 60% of them seen only once. Specimen: blood. Receptors originate from a man older than 75 in good health.

This clonotype was detected a few times. The V and J genes are TRBV29-1 and TRBJ2-1; D gene ambiguous. V was trimmed by 4 bases and J by 7 bases, leaving 11 bases between them. Germline CDR1 reads SQVTM; CDR2 reads ANQGSEA. The CDR3 is made up of 12 amino acids. Here the CDR3 reads CSVAGSPNEQFF. DNA of the CDR3: TGCAGCGTTGCCGGGTCCCCTAATGAGCAGTTCTTC.

V usage is TRBV30 and J usage is TRBJ1-1; maybe TRBD1 (5 bases). Germline-derived CDR1 and CDR2 are GTSNPN and SVGIG (reference sequence). This CDR3 region has 10 residues. V dropped 8 bases and J dropped 5 bases, with 9 bases sitting between them. CDR3 amino acids: CALGTTEAFF. The CDR3 DNA follows: TGTGCCCTTGGGACGACTGAAGCTTTCTTT.

For this clonotype: An end of the junction does not agree with germline; a read error may underlie this. V is TRBV9 and J is TRBJ2-3; D remains ambiguous. Looked up from germline, CDR1 is SGDLS and CDR2 is YYNGEE. The CDR3 sequence is 14 residues long. CDR3 nucleotide sequence: TGCGCCAGCAGCGTCCAGGCCAAGGCCCCTACGCAGTATTTT. Translating it yields CASSVQAKAPTQYF. The whole variable domain, remainder taken from reference TRBV9 and TRBJ2-3, is DSGVTQTPKHLITATGQRVTLRCSPRSGDLSVYWYQQSLDQGLQFLIQYYNGEERAKGNILERFSAQQFPDLHSELNLSSLELGDSALYFCASSVQAKAPTQYFGPGTRLTVL.

This clonotype was recorded once. The chain couples TRBV9 to TRBJ2-5, with D perhaps matching TRBD1 (5 bases). The CDR3 extends over 13 amino acids. Germline V gene lookup returns CDR1 SGDLS and CDR2 YYNGEE. V lost 0 bases, J lost 11 bases, and 14 bases lay in between. The CDR3 loop is CASSVGSDNEQYF. CDR3 bases: TGTGCCAGCAGCGTAGGGTCGGACAATGAGCAGTACTTC.

The V and J genes are TRBV29-1 and TRBJ2-7; 7 bases line up with TRBD1. Trimming took 0 bases from V and 5 from J; bases not matched to a gene: 4. Germline-derived CDR1 and CDR2 are SQVTM and ANQGSEA. This CDR3 contains 13 residues. CDR3 in amino acids: CSVEETGLNEQYF. CDR3 sequence (DNA): TGCAGCGTTGAAGAGACAGGGTTAAACGAGCAGTACTTC.

Only a few counts were recorded for this clonotype. The chain uses TRBV10-3 and TRBJ1-5, with D perhaps TRBD1 (6 bases). CDR3 length: 16 amino acids. Germline CDR1 and CDR2: ENHRY and SYGVKD. Trimming shortened V by 3 bases and J by 2 bases, and 14 bases separated the two germline ends. The CDR3 coding sequence is TGTGCCATCAGTGAAGGGGACAAGGTGGGCAATCAGCCCCAGCATTTT. Protein: CAISEGDKVGNQPQHF.

This chain uses TRBV24-1 with TRBJ1-2; 10 positions match TRBD1. CDR1 and CDR2 from the germline V gene are KGHDR and SFDVKD. The CDR3 sequence is 14 residues long. J was trimmed by 8 bases and V by 4 bases; bases with no gene match: 6. The CDR3 DNA reads as TGTGCCACCAGTGACCATGGGACAGGGGTCGGCTACACCTTC. Encoded protein: CATSDHGTGVGYTF.

The chain is built from TRBV25-1 and TRBJ2-5; 8 bases match TRBD2. The J call may be wrong; the DNA end is better matched by TRBJ2-7. Looked up from germline, CDR1 is MGHDK and CDR2 is SYGVNS. The CDR3 is 16 amino acids. In DNA form, the CDR3 reads TGTGCCAGCAGTGAATCTGGGACTAGGGGTCTATTCGAGCAGTACTTC. It specifies CASSESGTRGLFEQYF.

This chain connects TRBV4-1 to TRBJ2-1; TRBD1 matches 11 bases. CDR3 length: 16 residues. The germline gives CDR1 MGHRA, CDR2 YSYEKL. The trim removed 4 bases at V and 3 bases at J, leaving 5 bases unmatched. CDR3 loop: CASSRGQGALYNEQFF. CDR3 nucleotides: TGCGCCAGCAGCCGCGGACAGGGGGCTCTCTACAATGAGCAGTTCTTC.

This chain uses TRBV5-1 with TRBJ2-3; 8 bases are shared with TRBD2. J lost 4 bases, V lost 5 bases, and 6 bases had no gene match. The CDR3 is made up of 14 amino acids. In germline, CDR1 is SGHRS, CDR2 YFSETQ. The CDR3 nucleotides are TGCGCCAGCAGAGCGGGAGACGAAGCAGATACGCAGTATTTT. Translation gives CASRAGDEADTQYF.

With respect to this clonotype: Since a much larger clone is just one base distant, this may be a read error. J is TRBJ2-7 and V is TRBV6-5; 7 nucleotides match TRBD1. With V trimmed by 6 bases and J by 7 bases, 9 bases remained unmatched. The germline CDR1 and CDR2 sequences are MNHEY and SVGAGI. This CDR3 has 13 amino acids. The CDR3 protein is CASRVDRSGEQYF. CDR3 DNA sequence: TGTGCCAGCAGGGTGGACAGGTCGGGGGAGCAGTACTTC.

This clonotype was detected a few times. CDR3 bases: TGTGCCAGCATCTCGACGTGGCAAGATACGCAGTATTTT. Its protein is CASISTWQDTQYF. The J gene is TRBJ2-3, the V gene TRBV2; no clear D. There are 13 residues in the CDR3. The germline V gene has CDR1 SNHLY and CDR2 FYNNEI. V lost 7 bases, J lost 5 bases, and 13 bases lay in between. Drawing the rest from reference TRBV2 and TRBJ2-3, the complete variable domain is EPEVTQTPSHQVTQMGQEVILRCVPISNHLYFYWYRQILGQKVEFLVSFYNNEISEKSEIFDDQFSVERPDGSNFTLKIRSTKLEDSAMYFCASISTWQDTQYFGPGTRLTVL.

The gene calls are TRBV7-2 and TRBJ1-1; D not resolved. Trimming took 2 bases from V and 8 from J, leaving 15 bases between them. The CDR3 totals 14 residues. Germline loops: CDR1 SGHTA, CDR2 FQGNSA. CDR3 loop: CASSLLPEGPEAFF. The CDR3 DNA reads TGTGCCAGCAGCTTATTACCAGAGGGTCCCGAAGCTTTCTTT.

This clonotype was seen a handful of times. This chain links TRBV15 with TRBJ2-3; D gene ambiguous. The CDR3 is made up of 14 amino acids. Germline CDR1 and CDR2: LNHNV and YYDKDF (reference sequence). The V and J ends lost 2 bases and 2 bases respectively, with 8 bases between them. The CDR3 loop is CATSRPLITDTQYF. CDR3 in DNA: TGTGCCACCAGCAGACCTCTAATCACAGATACGCAGTATTTT.

The chain carries TRBV2 and TRBJ2-1; TRBD2 matches at 7 bases. CDR3 length: 15 amino acids. Trimming cost V 6 bases and J 8 bases; bases outside gene matches: 13. Germline loops: CDR1 SNHLY, CDR2 FYNNEI. CDR3 sequence: CASRPLLAAWDEQFF. CDR3 sequence (DNA): TGTGCCAGCAGGCCTCTCCTAGCGGCCTGGGATGAGCAGTTCTTC.

The CDR3, as DNA: TGCAGTGCTAGAGATGGTTACGAGCAGTACTTC. Amino acids: CSARDGYEQYF. The V and J genes are TRBV20-1 and TRBJ2-7; D gene ambiguous. From germline, CDR1 is DFQATT and CDR2 SNEGSKA (reference sequence). The CDR3 is made up of 11 amino acids. V was clipped by 0 bases and J by 4 bases, with 4 bases between them.

The chain links TRBV5-1 to TRBJ2-7; 8 nucleotides line up with TRBD2. The V and J ends lost 5 bases and 5 bases, in that order; junction bases with no gene match: 0. The CDR3 contains 11 residues. Germline V gives CDR1 SGHRS, CDR2 YFSETQ. CDR3 sequence reads: CASRTSDEQYF. Written as DNA, the CDR3 is TGCGCCAGCAGGACTAGCGACGAGCAGTACTTC.

This clonotype was counted many times. The rearrangement joins TRBV29-1 to TRBJ2-7; no definite D call. The CDR3 spans 12 residues. Trimming left V 6 bases short and J 6 bases short, with 15 bases between. CDR1 is SQVTM and CDR2 is ANQGSEA in the germline V gene. The CDR3 loop is CSVSRETREQYF. The CDR3, as DNA: TGCAGCGTATCACGAGAGACTCGCGAGCAGTACTTC.

This clonotype has at least ten counts. The chain links TRBV6-5 to TRBJ2-7; D unclear. Per the germline V gene, CDR1 is MNHEY and CDR2 is SVGAGI. The CDR3 length is 13 residues. Trimming shortened V by 2 bases and J by 3 bases, and 8 bases separated the two germline ends. The DNA of the CDR3 is TGTGCCAGCAGTTACGGGCAGCACTACGAGCAGTACTTC. Protein sequence: CASSYGQHYEQYF.

The chain joins TRBV7-2 to TRBJ2-4, with a weak D call TRBD2 (5 bases). The DNA end is a closer match to TRBJ2-7, so the J assignment may be wrong. CDR1 is SGHTA and CDR2 is FQGNSA in the germline V gene. The CDR3 has 13 amino acids. The CDR3 sequence: CASSFWERAEQYF. The CDR3 nucleotides read TGTGCCAGCAGCTTCTGGGAGAGGGCCGAGCAGTACTTC.

This chain connects TRBV7-2 to TRBJ2-1; D is perhaps TRBD1 (5 bases). V dropped 5 bases and J dropped 10 bases, with 12 bases sitting between them. CDR1 is SGHTA, CDR2 FQGNSA, per germline. This CDR3 is 12 amino acids long. The chain's CDR3 is CASSRQTYEQFF. Written as DNA, the CDR3 is TGTGCCAGCAGCCGACAGACCTACGAGCAGTTCTTC.